The 15 T cell receptor beta chains given below trace back to one sample, sequenced in a study of blood T cell repertoires in COVID-19 (dated by TCRdb to about 2020). The method behind the library was the immunoSEQ multiplex PCR assay. Held by TCRdb, this immuneACCESS table contains in-frame sequences only and omits some clones. Under half of the omission traces to an unresolved V gene where checked; the cause of the rest is unknown. This sample gives 100,000 to 150,000 clones in total; approximately 89% of them show up just once. The leading ten clones occupy about 3% of the sample. Material for sequencing was peripheral blood. The receptors were gathered from a woman aged 80 or over with COVID-19, enrolled during active disease.

This chain uses TRBV5-4 with TRBJ1-2; TRBD1 is a possible D gene (6 bases). The CDR3 extends over 15 amino acids. The V end was cut by 3 bases, the J end by 4 bases, with 16 bases between. The V gene's germline CDR1 is SGHNT and CDR2 YYREEE (reference sequence). The CDR3 nucleotides read TGTGCCAGCAGCTCGAAGACAGGTGGTTTCTATGGCTACACCTTC. Translation gives CASSSKTGGFYGYTF. Based on the CDR3 plus reference TRBV5-4 and TRBJ1-2, the full variable domain is ETGVTQSPTHLIKTRGQQVTLRCSSQSGHNTVSWYQQALGQGPQFIFQYYREEENGRGNFPPRFSGLQFPNYSSELNVNALELDDSALYLCASSSKTGGFYGYTFGSGTRLTVV.

V is TRBV5-4 and J is TRBJ2-2; 11 nucleotides align to TRBD2. Germline V gene lookup returns CDR1 SGHNT and CDR2 YYREEE (reference sequence). The V segment lost 4 bases and the J segment 6 bases; nucleotides outside the gene matches: 11. This CDR3 has 17 residues. The CDR3 region has the DNA TGTGCCAGCAGCCCCGACTTACTAGCGGGAGCGTCCGGGGAGCTGTTTTTT. It encodes CASSPDLLAGASGELFF.

The V and J genes are TRBV6-5 and TRBJ2-7; TRBD2 matches at 9 bases. CDR3 size: 14 residues. The germline CDR1 and CDR2 sequences are MNHEY and SVGAGI. Trimming removed 10 bases from V and 5 bases from J; junction bases left unmatched: 12. The CDR3 nucleotides read TGTGCCACCTCGCCGGAAGCGGGAGGACACGAGCAGTACTTC. Its protein is CATSPEAGGHEQYF.

The sample holds a few counts of this clone. J is TRBJ2-5 and V is TRBV28; the match to TRBD2 covers 10 bases. CDR3 length: 17 amino acids. Unmatched junction bases numbered 17, after V lost 10 bases and J lost 3 bases. CDR1 MDHEN and CDR2 SYDVKM come from the germline V gene. The CDR3 region is CAINRGFSSGREETQYF. DNA of the CDR3: TGTGCCATCAACCGAGGGTTCTCAAGCGGGAGGGAAGAGACCCAGTACTTC.

The chain employs TRBV18 and TRBJ2-5; 8 bases align to TRBD1. CDR3 length equals 14 residues. Trimming took 3 bases from V and 6 from J; bases not matched to a gene: 6. Germline V gene data show CDR1 as KGHSH and CDR2 as LQKENI. For the CDR3, the DNA is TGTGCCAGCTCACCCGGACAGGGTACGCAGACCCAGTACTTC. It codes for CASSPGQGTQTQYF.

This clone was counted a few times. V and J are TRBV19 and TRBJ1-6, with D hard to call. Trimming removed 3 bases at V and 9 bases at J, with 12 bases between. This CDR3 is 14 amino acids long. Germline values: CDR1 LNHDA, CDR2 SQIVND (reference sequence). CDR3 in DNA: TGTGCCAGTAGTATGGAACTTAGCAGTTCACCCCTCCACTTT. Its translation: CASSMELSSSPLHF.

The rearrangement joins TRBV6-5 to TRBJ1-3; TRBD1 might be the D (5 bases). From germline, CDR1 is MNHEY and CDR2 SVGAGI. V lost 5 bases to trimming and J lost 0 bases, with 11 bases between them. The CDR3 totals 15 residues. The CDR3 nucleotides read TGTGCCAGCAGTCGCCTGGGGGGCTCTGGAAACACCATATATTTT. This encodes CASSRLGGSGNTIYF.

The genes are TRBV7-8 and TRBJ2-2, with TRBD1 identical over 8 bases. The V and J ends lost 7 bases and 3 bases, in that order; junction bases with no gene match: 7. CDR3 length: 15 residues. Germline V lookup: CDR1 SGHVS, CDR2 FQNEAQ. CDR3 sequence: CASTRTGYDTGELFF. The CDR3 coding sequence is TGTGCCAGCACACGGACAGGGTATGACACCGGGGAGCTGTTTTTT.

The rearrangement links TRBV14 to TRBJ2-5; the D gene is possibly TRBD2 (5 bases). Germline V lookup: CDR1 SGHDN, CDR2 FVKESK. V was cut by 2 bases and J by 4 bases, with 8 bases left in between. The CDR3 runs 13 residues. The CDR3 here is CASSQWERETQYF. The CDR3 region has the DNA TGTGCCAGCAGCCAATGGGAGAGAGAGACCCAGTACTTC.

This clone was recorded once. This rearrangement joins TRBV19 to TRBJ2-5; D gene ambiguous. Germline loops: CDR1 LNHDA, CDR2 SQIVND (reference sequence). This CDR3 contains 13 residues. Trimming took 3 bases from V and 2 from J, leaving 7 bases between them. The CDR3 protein is CASSIGRQETQYF. CDR3 nucleotides: TGTGCCAGTAGTATCGGCAGGCAAGAGACCCAGTACTTC.

V gene TRBV4-3 combines with J gene TRBJ2-5; D remains unclear. The germline V and J ends were trimmed by 1 base and 5 bases, with 20 bases remaining between them. In germline, CDR1 is LGHNA, CDR2 YSLEER. The CDR3 is 17 residues long. The CDR3 bases are TGCGCCAGCAGCCAAGGAGGTAGCACCAACCTCCGGGAGACCCAGTACTTC. This sequence encodes CASSQGGSTNLRETQYF.

The chain couples TRBV7-8 to TRBJ1-1; 7 bases are shared with TRBD1. From germline, CDR1 is SGHVS and CDR2 FQNEAQ. The CDR3 is 15 residues long. Trimming took 5 bases from V and 1 from J; bases not matched to a gene: 7. In nucleotides, the CDR3 is TGTGCCAGCAGCCCAGGGGGACATAAGAACACTGAAGCTTTCTTT. It codes for CASSPGGHKNTEAFF.

The gene calls are TRBV2 and TRBJ1-2; 8 bases line up with TRBD1. Per the germline V gene, CDR1 is SNHLY and CDR2 is FYNNEI. Trimming at V came to 1 base and at J to 4 bases, leaving 2 bases not matched to a gene. CDR3 length equals 14 residues. Written as DNA, the CDR3 is TGTGCCAGCAGTGAAGGGACAGGGACCTATGGCTACACCTTC. Its protein product is CASSEGTGTYGYTF.

This clone was counted a single time. The chain combines TRBV7-3 with TRBJ1-1; D gene uncertain. There are 12 residues in the CDR3. V lost 2 bases and J 10 bases, leaving 11 bases between the germline ends. Germline CDR1 and CDR2: SGHTA and FQGTGA. In DNA, the CDR3 is TGTGCCAGCAGCTTAGGGCCGCTCCCAGCTTTCTTT. Amino acid sequence: CASSLGPLPAFF.

This chain links TRBV7-2 with TRBJ2-3, with unresolved D. Trimming pared 0 bases from V and 14 bases from J, leaving 15 bases between. This CDR3 spans 13 amino acids. Looked up from germline, CDR1 is SGHTA and CDR2 is FQGNSA. The CDR3 coding sequence is TGTGCCAGCAGCTTAGCTTCATTCGGAGTGGGGTATTTT. Protein sequence: CASSLASFGVGYF.